This is a list of T cell receptor beta chains from one sample in a study of CD8 T cells in Susac syndrome. TCRdb processed the immunoSEQ multiplex PCR reads anew with MiXCR; each CDR3 protein has one entry. The sample holds some 160,000 distinct CDR3 sequences, around 90% seen once. Sample: CD4+ T cells from PBMCs. Source of these receptors: a human donor in good health. Each CDR3 is given with its conserved first and last residue. D genes are given only for firm matches. Clone sizes are given selectively: once, few, many, or a class where the clone is expanded.

V gene	J gene	D gene	clone size	CDR3 protein	CDR3 DNA
TRBV6-1	TRBJ1-2	-	-	CASSEDQWAAGYTF	TGTGCCAGCAGTGAAGACCAGTGGGCCGCCGGCTACACCTTC
TRBV7-3	TRBJ1-4	-	-	CASSAMGSNEKLFF	TGTGCCAGCAGCGCGATGGGGTCAAATGAAAAACTGTTTTTT
TRBV2	TRBJ2-3	-	-	CASSLPGVVTDTQYF	TGTGCCAGCAGTCTTCCAGGGGTAGTCACAGATACGCAGTATTTT
TRBV7-9	TRBJ1-4	-	-	CASSQGDTNEKLFF	TGTGCCAGCAGTCAAGGGGATACAAATGAAAAACTGTTTTTT
TRBV6-2/TRBV6-3	TRBJ1-2	-	-	CASSRLLPGYGYTF	TGTGCCAGCAGTCGACTCCTACCGGGCTATGGCTACACCTTC
TRBV6-5	TRBJ2-4	-	-	CASSYRAGGFLAKNIQYF	TGTGCCAGCAGTTACCGGGCAGGAGGATTCCTAGCCAAAAACATTCAGTACTTC
TRBV24-1	TRBJ1-1	-	-	CATSVPGRTEAFF	TGTGCCACCAGTGTTCCGGGACGTACTGAAGCTTTCTTT
TRBV14	TRBJ1-2	-	-	CASSQGINYGYTF	TGTGCCAGCAGCCAGGGGATAAACTATGGCTACACCTTC
TRBV20-1	TRBJ1-1	-	-	CSVIVVMNTEAFF	TGCAGTGTTATAGTAGTCATGAACACTGAAGCTTTCTTT
TRBV7-9	TRBJ2-3	-	-	CASSLIGPTDTQYF	TGTGCCAGCAGCTTAATCGGCCCCACAGATACGCAGTATTTT
TRBV12-3/TRBV12-4	TRBJ1-6	TRBD1	-	CASSFRGDSPLHF	TGTGCCAGCAGTTTCAGGGGGGATTCACCCCTCCACTTT
TRBV9	TRBJ1-1	-	-	CASSPRLDGYTEAFF	TGTGCCAGCAGCCCGAGACTAGACGGGTACACTGAAGCTTTCTTT
TRBV11-2	TRBJ2-1	TRBD2	once	CASSPPGLAGGRYNEQFF	TGTGCCAGCAGCCCGCCAGGACTAGCGGGAGGTAGATACAATGAGCAGTTCTTC
TRBV4-3	TRBJ2-3	TRBD1	-	CASSQAQGAYDTQYF	TGCGCCAGCAGCCAAGCACAGGGGGCTTACGATACGCAGTATTTT
TRBV2	TRBJ2-3	-	-	CASSGPSGTDTQYF	TGTGCCAGCAGTGGGCCTAGCGGCACAGATACGCAGTATTTT
TRBV19	TRBJ1-2	-	few	CASSTTRSSGYTF	TGTGCCAGTAGTACAACAAGGTCGAGTGGCTACACCTTC
TRBV6-6	TRBJ2-2	TRBD2	-	CASSYGAGGGPGELFF	TGTGCCAGCAGTTACGGGGCGGGGGGCGGCCCCGGGGAGCTGTTTTTT
TRBV28	TRBJ1-1	-	-	CASSGAGDSMNTEAFF	TGTGCCAGCAGTGGTGCAGGGGACTCAATGAACACTGAAGCTTTCTTT
TRBV7-9	TRBJ2-3	-	-	CASSLRADTQYF	TGTGCCAGCAGCTTAAGGGCAGATACGCAGTATTTT
TRBV20-1	TRBJ1-2	-	-	CSSKHRAYGYTF	TGCAGTTCAAAACACAGAGCCTATGGCTACACCTTC
TRBV10-3	TRBJ2-7	-	once	CAIKGTGGDEQYF	TGTGCCATCAAGGGTACAGGCGGGGACGAGCAGTACTTC
TRBV5-4	TRBJ2-1	-	-	CASGGRDEQFF	TGTGCCAGCGGCGGGCGGGATGAGCAGTTCTTC
TRBV18	TRBJ2-7	TRBD2	-	CASSPQGLAASYEQYF	TGTGCCAGCTCACCACAGGGACTAGCGGCCTCCTACGAGCAGTACTTC
TRBV6-2/TRBV6-3	TRBJ1-5	-	-	CASSYPGPNQPQHF	TGTGCCAGCAGTTACCCTGGACCCAATCAGCCCCAGCATTTT
TRBV7-2	TRBJ2-5	-	-	CASSQPPLGTQYF	TGTGCCAGCAGCCAACCCCCCCTGGGGACCCAGTACTTC
TRBV4-2	TRBJ1-5	TRBD1	-	CASSPQTGGNQPQHF	TGTGCCAGCAGCCCCCAGACAGGGGGCAATCAGCCCCAGCATTTT
TRBV5-1	TRBJ2-3	TRBD2	-	CASSRLAGEADTQYF	TGCGCCAGCAGCAGACTAGCGGGAGAAGCAGATACGCAGTATTTT
TRBV13	TRBJ2-3	TRBD2	once	CASSFGLAGGPIPDTQYF	TGTGCCAGCAGCTTCGGTCTAGCGGGGGGGCCCATCCCAGATACGCAGTATTTT
TRBV12-3/TRBV12-4	TRBJ2-7	-	once	CASRYREGWYEQYF	TGTGCCAGCAGGTACAGGGAGGGGTGGTACGAGCAGTACTTC
TRBV24-1	TRBJ2-5	-	once	CATSAGDPKETQYF	TGTGCCACCAGTGCAGGGGACCCCAAGGAGACCCAGTACTTC
TRBV28	TRBJ2-3	TRBD1	-	CASSTPGGADTQYF	TGTGCCAGCAGTACTCCAGGGGGCGCAGATACGCAGTATTTT
TRBV5-1	TRBJ1-1	-	once	CASSSQPGGGTNTEAFF	TGCGCCAGCAGCTCCCAACCCGGTGGAGGGACGAACACTGAAGCTTTCTTT
TRBV10-2	TRBJ2-2	TRBD2	-	CASTRSSRGSNTGELFF	TGCGCCAGCACCAGATCATCGCGGGGGTCGAACACCGGGGAGCTGTTTTTT
TRBV3-1	TRBJ2-7	-	-	CASSQDVGARNEQYF	TGTGCCAGCAGCCAAGACGTGGGGGCTAGAAACGAGCAGTACTTC
TRBV6-2/TRBV6-3	TRBJ1-1	TRBD1	-	CASSYPLDRFYTEAFF	TGTGCCAGCAGTTACCCATTGGACAGGTTCTACACTGAAGCTTTCTTT
TRBV6-5	TRBJ2-7	-	once	CASSRATFPEQYF	TGTGCCAGCAGCCGCGCCACTTTTCCCGAGCAGTACTTC
TRBV6-2/TRBV6-3	TRBJ2-7	-	-	CASRTYGGQTYEQYF	TGTGCCAGCAGGACTTACGGGGGACAGACCTACGAGCAGTACTTC
TRBV9	TRBJ1-3	-	once	CASSVEGHSSGNTIYF	TGTGCCAGCAGCGTAGAGGGCCACTCCTCTGGAAACACCATATATTTT
TRBV27	TRBJ2-2	TRBD2	-	CASSRLAGITGELFF	TGTGCCAGCAGTAGACTAGCGGGAATCACCGGGGAGCTGTTTTTT
TRBV24-1	TRBJ2-2	TRBD2	-	CATLVLAGGGNTGELFF	TGTGCCACCCTCGTACTAGCGGGAGGGGGTAACACCGGGGAGCTGTTTTTT
TRBV2	TRBJ1-1	-	-	CARTYRPEGTEAFF	TGTGCCAGGACTTACCGGCCGGAGGGAACTGAAGCTTTCTTT
TRBV5-1	TRBJ1-2	-	-	CASSLASGLRYGYTF	TGCGCCAGCAGCTTGGCCTCAGGCCTACGTTATGGCTACACCTTC
TRBV6-5	TRBJ1-1	-	-	CASSYQGGMNTEAFF	TGTGCCAGCAGTTACCAGGGAGGGATGAACACTGAAGCTTTCTTT
TRBV3-1	TRBJ1-2	-	-	CASSPGGRSYGYTF	TGTGCCAGCAGCCCTGGGGGACGGAGCTATGGCTACACCTTC
TRBV3-1	TRBJ2-2	TRBD1	-	CASSPWTGRTGELFF	TGTGCCAGCAGCCCGTGGACAGGGCGCACCGGGGAGCTGTTTTTT
TRBV18	TRBJ1-1	-	once	CASSPRGQFTEAFF	TGTGCCAGCTCACCCCGGGGTCAGTTCACTGAAGCTTTCTTT
TRBV7-2	TRBJ2-3	-	-	CASSSMYRVGGTDTQYF	TGTGCCAGCAGCTCCATGTACAGGGTAGGGGGCACAGATACGCAGTATTTT
TRBV6-2/TRBV6-3	TRBJ2-5	-	-	CATSAGRETQYF	TGTGCCACCAGTGCGGGACGAGAGACCCAGTACTTC
TRBV12-3/TRBV12-4	TRBJ2-5	-	few	CASSSLRGAGETQYF	TGTGCCAGCAGTTCCCTAAGGGGGGCCGGAGAGACCCAGTACTTC
TRBV29-1	TRBJ1-1	TRBD1	-	CSAGQGDTEAFF	TGCAGCGCCGGACAGGGGGACACTGAAGCTTTCTTT
TRBV30	TRBJ1-5	TRBD1	-	CAWSLVGQAQHF	TGTGCCTGGAGTCTCGTGGGACAGGCCCAGCATTTT
TRBV7-3	TRBJ2-4	TRBD2	-	CASSLGGVQYF	TGTGCCAGCAGCTTAGGGGGGGTTCAGTACTTC
TRBV19	TRBJ2-3	-	-	CASSGSGSPADTQYF	TGTGCCAGTAGTGGGTCGGGGTCTCCGGCAGATACGCAGTATTTT